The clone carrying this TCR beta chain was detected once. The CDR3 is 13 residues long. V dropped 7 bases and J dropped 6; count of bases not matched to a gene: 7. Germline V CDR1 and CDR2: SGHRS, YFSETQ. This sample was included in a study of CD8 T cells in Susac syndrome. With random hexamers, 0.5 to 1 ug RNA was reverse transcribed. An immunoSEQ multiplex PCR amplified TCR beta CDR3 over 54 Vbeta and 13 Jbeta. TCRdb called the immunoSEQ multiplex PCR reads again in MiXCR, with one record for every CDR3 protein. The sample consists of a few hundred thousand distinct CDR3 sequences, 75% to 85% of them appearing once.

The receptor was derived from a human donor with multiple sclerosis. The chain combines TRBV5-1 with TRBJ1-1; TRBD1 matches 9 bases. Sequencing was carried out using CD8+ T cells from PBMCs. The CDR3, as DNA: TGCGCCAGCGCGGGACAGGGAAGCCCTGAAGCTTTCTTT. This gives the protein CASAGQGSPEAFF.